This T cell receptor (beta chain) was documented in a study of identical twins. Trimming shortened V by 3 bases and J by 0 bases, and 8 bases separated the two germline ends. Germline assignment: CDR1 MRHNA and CDR2 SNTAGT. This CDR3 contains 15 residues. A universal primer site was created by template switching, with the cDNA bearing unique molecular identifiers. TCRdb called the 5' RACE reads again in MiXCR, with one record for every CDR3 protein. Here the sample spans around 530,000 distinct CDR3 sequences, 13% to 15% being singletons. Study-level findings and limits: Compared with models, monozygotic twins showed more out-of-frame TCR alpha sharing. Cord blood beta clonotypes that were abundant carried fewer insertions, and memory repertoires showed no such trend.

Concerning this clonotype itself: Antigen unknown.

All of the donors were Caucasians in good health. These same data were also listed under a study on yellow fever vaccine responses in identical twins.

The chain uses TRBV6-4 and TRBJ2-2, with D maybe TRBD2 (6 bases). What was sequenced was CD4+ T cells sorted from blood. This sequence was found in a woman between 18 and 29 years old in good health. The CDR3 loop reads CASSESGANTGELFF. The CDR3 nucleotides read TGTGCCAGCAGTGAATCGGGGGCGAACACCGGGGAGCTGTTTTTT.